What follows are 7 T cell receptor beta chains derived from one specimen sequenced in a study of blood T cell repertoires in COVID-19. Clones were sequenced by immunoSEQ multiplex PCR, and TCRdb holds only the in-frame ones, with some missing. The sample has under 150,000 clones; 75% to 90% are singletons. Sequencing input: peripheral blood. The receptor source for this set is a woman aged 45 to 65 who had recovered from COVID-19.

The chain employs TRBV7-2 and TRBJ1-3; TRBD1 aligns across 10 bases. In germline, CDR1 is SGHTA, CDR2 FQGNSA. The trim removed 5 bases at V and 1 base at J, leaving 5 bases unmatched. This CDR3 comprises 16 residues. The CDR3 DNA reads TGTGCCAGCAGCCCCCAGGACAGGGGGTCTGGAAACACCATATATTTT. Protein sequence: CASSPQDRGSGNTIYF.

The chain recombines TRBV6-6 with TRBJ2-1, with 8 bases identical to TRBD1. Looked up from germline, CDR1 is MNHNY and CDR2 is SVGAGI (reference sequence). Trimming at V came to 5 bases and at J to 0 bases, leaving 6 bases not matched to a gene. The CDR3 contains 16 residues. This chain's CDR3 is CASSRQGSASYNEQFF. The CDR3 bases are TGTGCCAGCAGTCGACAGGGGTCCGCCTCCTACAATGAGCAGTTCTTC.

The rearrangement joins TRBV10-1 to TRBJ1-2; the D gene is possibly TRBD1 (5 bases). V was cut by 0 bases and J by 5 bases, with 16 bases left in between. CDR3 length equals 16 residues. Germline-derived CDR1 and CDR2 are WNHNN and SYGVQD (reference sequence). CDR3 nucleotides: TGCGCCAGCAGTGAGTCGACAGAGCGACAAAGTTATGGCTACACCTTC. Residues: CASSESTERQSYGYTF.

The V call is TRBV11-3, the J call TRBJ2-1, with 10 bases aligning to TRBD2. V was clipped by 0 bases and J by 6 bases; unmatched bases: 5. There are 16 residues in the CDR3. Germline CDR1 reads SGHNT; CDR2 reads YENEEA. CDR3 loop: CASSLDPSGGLNEQFF. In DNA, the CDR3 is TGTGCCAGCAGCTTAGACCCTAGCGGGGGCCTCAATGAGCAGTTCTTC.

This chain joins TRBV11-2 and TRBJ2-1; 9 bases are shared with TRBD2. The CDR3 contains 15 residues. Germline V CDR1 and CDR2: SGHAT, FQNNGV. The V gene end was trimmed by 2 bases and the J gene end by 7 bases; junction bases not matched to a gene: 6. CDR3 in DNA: TGTGCCAGCAGCTTAAGACTAGCGGCTGGAAATGAGCAGTTCTTC. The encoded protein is CASSLRLAAGNEQFF.

In DNA form, the CDR3 reads TGTGCCAGCAGCGTACGGACTAGCGGTACCGGGGAGCTGTTTTTT. This codes for CASSVRTSGTGELFF. The chain joins TRBV9 to TRBJ2-2; 10 positions agree with TRBD2. Unmatched junction bases numbered 2, after V lost 1 base and J lost 5 bases. Germline V gene sequence: CDR1 SGDLS, CDR2 YYNGEE. The CDR3 sequence is 15 residues long.

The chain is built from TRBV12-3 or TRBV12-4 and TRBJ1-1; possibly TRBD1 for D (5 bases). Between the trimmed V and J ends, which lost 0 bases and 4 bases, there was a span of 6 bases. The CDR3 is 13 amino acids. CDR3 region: CASSLAGATEAFF. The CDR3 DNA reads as TGTGCCAGCAGTTTAGCAGGGGCCACTGAAGCTTTCTTT.